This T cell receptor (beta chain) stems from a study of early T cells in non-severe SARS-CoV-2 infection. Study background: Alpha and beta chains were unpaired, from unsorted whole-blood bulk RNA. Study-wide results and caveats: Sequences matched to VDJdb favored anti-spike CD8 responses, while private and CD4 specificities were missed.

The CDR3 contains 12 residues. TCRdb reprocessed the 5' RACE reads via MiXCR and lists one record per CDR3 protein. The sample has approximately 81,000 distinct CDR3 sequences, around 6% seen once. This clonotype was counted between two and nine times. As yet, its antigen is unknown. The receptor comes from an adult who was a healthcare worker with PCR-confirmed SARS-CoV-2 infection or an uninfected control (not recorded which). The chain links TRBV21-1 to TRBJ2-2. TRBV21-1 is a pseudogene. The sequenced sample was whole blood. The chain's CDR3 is CASSKVAGELFF. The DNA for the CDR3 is TGTGCCAGCAGCAAAGTTGCCGGGGAGCTGTTTTTT.